The 6 T cell receptor beta chains below were found in one sample sequenced in a study of blood T cell repertoires in COVID-19. Method: immunoSEQ multiplex PCR; TCRdb's copy keeps in-frame clones and lacks some. In the table there are about 100,000 clones, less than 95% of which are singletons. Specimen: peripheral blood. Every receptor here comes from a man between 18 and 29 years old with COVID-19, enrolled during active disease.

The CDR3 is CASSPILAGAYNEQFF. The CDR3 DNA reads as TGTGCCAGCAGCCCTATACTAGCGGGAGCGTACAATGAGCAGTTCTTC. The chain recombines TRBV14 with TRBJ2-1; 11 nucleotides agree with TRBD2. The trim removed 4 bases at V and 4 bases at J, leaving 6 bases unmatched. Per the germline V gene, CDR1 is SGHDN and CDR2 is FVKESK. The CDR3 totals 16 residues.

The rearrangement links TRBV3-1 (or the pseudogene TRBV3-2) to TRBJ2-7; possible D gene TRBD1, 5 bases. The germline gives CDR1 LGHDT, CDR2 YNNKEL (reference sequence). This CDR3 spans 15 amino acids. V lost 0 bases and J lost 4, with 13 bases in between. The CDR3 reads CASSQDVKGLYEQYF. CDR3 DNA sequence: TGTGCCAGCAGCCAAGATGTTAAGGGGTTATACGAGCAGTACTTC.

The rearrangement links TRBV6-5 to TRBJ1-2; 7 nucleotides align to TRBD1. Germline V gives CDR1 MNHEY, CDR2 SVGAGI. The V segment lost 0 bases and the J segment 5 bases; nucleotides outside the gene matches: 6. The CDR3 runs 15 residues. The CDR3 nucleotides are TGTGCCAGCAGTTACTCCGACCCGACAGGGTATGGCTACACCTTC. Translating it yields CASSYSDPTGYGYTF.

The rearrangement uses TRBV11-2 and TRBJ2-1; the match to TRBD2 covers 7 bases. Germline CDR1 SGHAT, CDR2 FQNNGV. V was clipped by 0 bases and J by 9 bases; unmatched bases: 11. The CDR3 is 16 residues long. The CDR3 region is CASSLDLGEGLSEQFF. The CDR3 DNA reads as TGTGCCAGCAGCTTAGATTTGGGGGAGGGCCTCAGTGAGCAGTTCTTC.

The CDR3 reads CASNPPSGLYEQYF. Written as DNA, the CDR3 is TGTGCCAGCAACCCTCCTAGCGGGTTATACGAGCAGTACTTC. The chain recombines TRBV5-5 with TRBJ2-7, with 8 bases identical to TRBD2. J gave up 4 bases and V 6 bases, and 9 bases lay outside the gene matches. Germline V gives CDR1 SGHKS, CDR2 YYEKEE (reference sequence). This CDR3 region has 14 residues.

V usage is TRBV21-1 and J usage is TRBJ2-1; the table's D gene call, TRBD2, was not cross checked with the DNA. TRBV21-1 is assigned pseudogene status. CDR3 length: 15 amino acids. CDR3 amino acids: CASSKGAGLYNEQFF. The CDR3 region has the DNA TGTGCCAGCAGCAAGGGTGCGGGGCTCTACAATGAGCAGTTCTTC.